The 22 T cell receptor beta chains given below trace back to one sample, sequenced in a study of OX40 agonist ivuxolimab in advanced cancers. Method: immunoSEQ multiplex PCR; TCRdb's copy keeps in-frame clones and lacks some. The sample has around 73,000 clones, 85% to 90% seen once. The sample was CD4+ or CD8+ T cells sorted from blood, taken in a trial of the OX40 agonist ivuxolimab. Source of these receptors: an adult with an advanced solid tumor such as melanoma, head and neck, liver or kidney cancer.

The chain couples TRBV6-5 to TRBJ2-7; TRBD2 matches at 11 bases. The CDR3 covers 15 residues. Germline V lookup: CDR1 MNHEY, CDR2 SVGAGI. V lost 5 bases and J lost 0; bases outside the gene matches: 3. The CDR3 DNA is TGTGCCAGCAGTCCTAGCGGGGGGAGCTCCTACGAGCAGTACTTC. Translated, it gives CASSPSGGSSYEQYF.

The chain combines TRBV28 with TRBJ2-3; D remains ambiguous. The V and J ends lost 2 bases and 5 bases respectively, with 5 bases between them. Germline lookup yields CDR1 MDHEN and CDR2 SYDVKM. This CDR3 contains 12 residues. In nucleotides, the CDR3 is TGTGCCAGCAGTTTAAGTTTAGATACGCAGTATTTT. Amino acids: CASSLSLDTQYF.

The V and J genes are TRBV28 and TRBJ2-7, with 11 bases identical to TRBD1. J lost 0 bases, V lost 4 bases, and 2 bases had no gene match. CDR3 length: 15 residues. Germline values: CDR1 MDHEN, CDR2 SYDVKM. The CDR3 sequence is CASSWDRGFSYEQYF. The CDR3, as DNA: TGTGCCAGCAGTTGGGACAGGGGGTTCTCCTACGAGCAGTACTTC.

This clone was seen a few times. The chain joins TRBV5-8 to TRBJ1-5; D is uncertain. V lost 0 bases to trimming and J lost 9 bases, with 13 bases between them. This CDR3 has 14 residues. The germline V gene encodes CDR1 SGHTS and CDR2 YDEGEE. The CDR3 region has the DNA TGTGCCAGCAGCTTGGCCCAAGGCATGGGGCCCCAGCATTTT. Protein product: CASSLAQGMGPQHF.

The chain carries TRBV4-2 and TRBJ2-1; TRBD2 might be the D (6 bases). The CDR3 consists of 17 residues. Per germline, CDR1 LGHNA and CDR2 YNFKEQ. V was shortened by 4 bases and J by 0 bases, with 16 bases between the two germline ends. DNA for the CDR3: TGTGCCAGCAGCCTCAGGAGGGGTTCCAGCTCCTACAATGAGCAGTTCTTC. Its protein product is CASSLRRGSSSYNEQFF.

V gene TRBV18 combines with J gene TRBJ2-5, with D tentatively TRBD1 (6 bases). From germline, CDR1 is KGHSH and CDR2 LQKENI. V gave up 6 bases and J gave up 0 bases, with 17 bases separating them. This CDR3 is built from 16 residues. This CDR3 reads CASSLLRQADQETQYF. Here the CDR3 DNA reads TGTGCCAGCTCCCTACTCCGACAGGCGGACCAAGAGACCCAGTACTTC. Combining the CDR3 with reference TRBV18 and TRBJ2-5 gives the whole variable domain NAGVMQNPRHLVRRRGQEARLRCSPMKGHSHVYWYRQLPEEGLKFMVYLQKENIIDESGMPKERFSAEFPKEGPSILRIQQVVRGDSAAYFCASSLLRQADQETQYFGPGTRLLVL.

The chain uses TRBV4-1 and TRBJ2-3; D remains unclear. The CDR3 is made up of 12 amino acids. The germline V gene has CDR1 MGHRA and CDR2 YSYEKL. Deletions cut 4 bases from V and 4 bases from J, with 6 bases between. CDR3 in amino acids: CASSPGADTQYF. CDR3 in DNA: TGCGCCAGCAGCCCGGGCGCAGATACGCAGTATTTT.

V usage is TRBV10-3 and J usage is TRBJ2-7, with 9 bases lining up with TRBD1. Germline loops: CDR1 ENHRY, CDR2 SYGVKD. V lost 3 bases and J lost 1; bases outside the gene matches: 7. This CDR3 is built from 16 residues. The CDR3 is CAISDPEDRGSYEQYF. CDR3 sequence (DNA): TGTGCCATCAGTGACCCGGAGGACAGGGGATCCTACGAGCAGTACTTC.

The gene calls are TRBV5-1 and TRBJ2-5; D call uncertain. The V and J ends lost 4 bases and 2 bases respectively, with 9 bases between them. The CDR3 contains 13 residues. Looked up from germline, CDR1 is SGHRS and CDR2 is YFSETQ. The chain's CDR3 is CASSPVGQETQYF. The CDR3 DNA sequence: TGCGCCAGCAGCCCCGTGGGGCAAGAGACCCAGTACTTC.

The chain links TRBV2 to TRBJ2-5; unclear D gene. V was cut by 6 bases and J by 7 bases, with 18 bases left in between. The CDR3 covers 14 residues. Germline loops: CDR1 SNHLY, CDR2 FYNNEI. In nucleotides, the CDR3 is TGTGCCAGCAGCCCATGGAGCAGGATGGGGACCCAGTACTTC. The encoded protein is CASSPWSRMGTQYF.

The rearrangement uses TRBV19 and TRBJ2-2; 9 bases are shared with TRBD1. The ends lost 5 bases at V and 1 base at J; junction bases unmatched: 5. CDR3 length equals 16 residues. Germline V lookup: CDR1 LNHDA, CDR2 SQIVND (reference sequence). The CDR3 DNA is TGTGCCAGTAGTCTTCTGGACAGGGGGAACACCGGGGAGCTGTTTTTT. Amino acid sequence: CASSLLDRGNTGELFF. Full variable domain (rest looked up from reference TRBV19 and TRBJ2-2): DGGITQSPKYLFRKEGQNVTLSCEQNLNHDAMYWYRQDPGQGLRLIYYSQIVNDFQKGDIAEGYSVSREKKESFPLTVTSAQKNPTAFYLCASSLLDRGNTGELFFGEGSRLTVL.

The V and J genes are TRBV10-3 and TRBJ2-1, with D possibly being TRBD1 (5 bases). This CDR3 region has 14 residues. V was clipped by 5 bases and J by 7 bases, with 15 bases between them. CDR1 is ENHRY and CDR2 is SYGVKD in the germline V gene. The CDR3 DNA reads TGTGCCATCAGTCCCCCGGACAAATGGAATGAGCAGTTCTTC. Translation: CAISPPDKWNEQFF.

The gene calls are TRBV28 and TRBJ1-2; D ambiguous. The CDR3 has 16 residues. V lost 6 bases, J lost 4 bases, and 21 bases lay in between. The germline V gene has CDR1 MDHEN and CDR2 SYDVKM. The CDR3 DNA reads as TGTGCCAGCAGAACACCTGCAGGAGCTCATCCCTATGGCTACACCTTC. It codes for CASRTPAGAHPYGYTF.

V usage is TRBV6-1 and J usage is TRBJ2-5; D may be TRBD2 (6 bases). Trimming took off 2 bases at V and 11 bases at J, with 6 bases between the two ends. The CDR3 contains 10 residues. Germline CDR1 and CDR2: MNHNS and SASEGT. The CDR3 loop is CASSERGQYF. CDR3 DNA: TGTGCCAGCAGTGAACGGGGGCAGTACTTC.

This chain connects TRBV9 to TRBJ2-7; D perhaps matches TRBD2 (6 bases). V lost 0 bases and J lost 0, with 16 bases in between. Germline V gene data show CDR1 as SGDLS and CDR2 as YYNGEE. This CDR3 spans 17 amino acids. CDR3 in amino acids: CASSVAAGSRGSYEQYF. CDR3 coding DNA: TGTGCCAGCAGCGTAGCGGCGGGGTCGAGGGGCTCCTACGAGCAGTACTTC.

The chain couples TRBV9 to TRBJ1-2, with D perhaps matching TRBD1 (5 bases). This CDR3 contains 15 residues. The V end lost 4 bases, the J end lost 6 bases, and 19 bases lay between the germline ends. Germline lookup yields CDR1 SGDLS and CDR2 YYNGEE. The CDR3 loop is CASSYSEGPDDGYTF. As DNA, the CDR3 is TGTGCCAGCAGCTACTCCGAGGGGCCGGATGATGGCTACACCTTC.

V gene TRBV19 combines with J gene TRBJ2-3, with 11 bases fitting TRBD2. After removal of 5 bases from V and 1 base from J, the junction contained 20 bases not matched to a gene. Looked up from germline, CDR1 is LNHDA and CDR2 is SQIVND (reference sequence). The CDR3 has 21 amino acids. DNA of the CDR3: TGTGCCAGTAGTCCCTCGGTAGCGGGAGGGCCCCAAGGACCCCGCACAGATACGCAGTATTTT. Amino acids: CASSPSVAGGPQGPRTDTQYF.

The V gene is TRBV6-5, the J gene TRBJ2-5, with 7 bases fitting TRBD2. The length of the CDR3 is 15 residues. Unmatched junction bases numbered 7, after V lost 6 bases and J lost 0 bases. The germline V gene has CDR1 MNHEY and CDR2 SVGAGI. The CDR3 sequence: CASRNSGLYQETQYF. The CDR3, as DNA: TGTGCCAGCAGGAATAGCGGGCTTTACCAAGAGACCCAGTACTTC.

The chain couples TRBV15 to TRBJ2-3, with 9 bases aligning to TRBD2. The CDR3 runs 17 residues. V trimming: 0 bases; J trimming: 3 bases; junction bases outside the gene matches: 7. Germline CDR1 LNHNV, CDR2 YYDKDF (reference sequence). The chain's CDR3 is CATSRDKREARTDTQYF. The CDR3, as DNA: TGTGCCACCAGCAGAGATAAGCGGGAGGCCAGGACAGATACGCAGTATTTT.

This chain links TRBV19 with TRBJ1-4; D remains ambiguous. V was clipped by 2 bases and J by 4 bases, with 8 bases between them. Germline V gives CDR1 LNHDA, CDR2 SQIVND (reference sequence). The CDR3 is 14 residues long. The CDR3 DNA reads TGTGCCAGTAGTATACAAAAAATTAATGAAAAACTGTTTTTT. This gives the protein CASSIQKINEKLFF.

The rearrangement links TRBV10-2 to TRBJ2-5; 12 nucleotides agree with TRBD2. J was trimmed by 4 bases and V by 6 bases; bases with no gene match: 3. The CDR3 is 14 residues long. Germline V CDR1 and CDR2: WSHSY, SAAADI. The CDR3 DNA reads as TGCGCCAGCAGCACGGGACTAGCGGGAGAGACCCAGTACTTC. It specifies CASSTGLAGETQYF.

J is TRBJ2-2 and V is TRBV27; possibly TRBD1 for D (6 bases). Germline values: CDR1 MNHEY, CDR2 SMNVEV (reference sequence). Trimming removed 10 bases from V and 0 bases from J, with 18 bases in between. The CDR3 runs 16 residues. The CDR3 is CATGVLAQANTGELFF. The DNA for the CDR3 is TGTGCCACAGGGGTCCTAGCACAGGCGAACACCGGGGAGCTGTTTTTT.